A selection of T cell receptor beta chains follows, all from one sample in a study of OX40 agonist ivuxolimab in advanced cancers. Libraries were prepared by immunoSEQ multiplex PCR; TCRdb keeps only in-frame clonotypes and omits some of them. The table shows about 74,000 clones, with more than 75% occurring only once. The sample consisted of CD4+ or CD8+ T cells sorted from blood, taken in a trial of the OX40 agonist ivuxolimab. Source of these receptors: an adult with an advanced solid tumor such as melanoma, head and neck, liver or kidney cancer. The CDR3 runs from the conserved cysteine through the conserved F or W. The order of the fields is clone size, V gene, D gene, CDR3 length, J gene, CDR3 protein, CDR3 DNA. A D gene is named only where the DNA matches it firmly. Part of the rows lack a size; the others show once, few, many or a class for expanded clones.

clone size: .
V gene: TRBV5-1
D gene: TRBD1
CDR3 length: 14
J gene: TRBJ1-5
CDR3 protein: CASSPGTGVQPQHF
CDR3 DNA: TGCGCCAGCAGTCCCGGGACAGGGGTTCAGCCCCAGCATTTT

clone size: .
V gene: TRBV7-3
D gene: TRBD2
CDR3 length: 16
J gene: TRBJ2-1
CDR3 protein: CASSRRFSGIYNEQFF
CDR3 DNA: TGTGCCAGCAGCCGGCGGTTTAGCGGGATATACAATGAGCAGTTCTTC

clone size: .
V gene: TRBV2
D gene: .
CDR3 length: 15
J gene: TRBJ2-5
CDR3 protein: CASSLGGVGQETQYF
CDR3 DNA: TGTGCCAGCAGCTTGGGGGGCGTCGGGCAAGAGACCCAGTACTTC

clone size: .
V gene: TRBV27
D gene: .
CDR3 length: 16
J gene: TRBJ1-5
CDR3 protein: CASSLTGGRSNQPQHF
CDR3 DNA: TGTGCCAGCAGTTTAACCGGGGGGAGGAGCAATCAGCCCCAGCATTTT

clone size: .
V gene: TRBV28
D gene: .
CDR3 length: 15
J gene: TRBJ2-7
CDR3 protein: CASSLKLTPSYEQYF
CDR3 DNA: TGTGCCAGCAGTTTAAAACTAACCCCCTCCTACGAGCAGTACTTC

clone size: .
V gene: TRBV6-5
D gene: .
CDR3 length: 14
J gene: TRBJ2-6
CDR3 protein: CASSSGVGANVLTF
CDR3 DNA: TGTGCCAGCAGTTCGGGAGTTGGGGCCAACGTCCTGACTTTC

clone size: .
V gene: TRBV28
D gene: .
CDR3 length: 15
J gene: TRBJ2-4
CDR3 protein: CASKRGRAAKNIQYF
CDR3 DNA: TGTGCCAGCAAAAGGGGTAGGGCAGCCAAAAACATTCAGTACTTC

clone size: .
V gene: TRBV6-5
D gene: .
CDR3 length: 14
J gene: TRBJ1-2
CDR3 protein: CASTTSGANYGYTF
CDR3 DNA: TGTGCCAGCACGACGAGTGGGGCAAACTATGGCTACACCTTC

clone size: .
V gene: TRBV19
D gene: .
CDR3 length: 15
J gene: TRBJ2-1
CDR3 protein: CASSIPGNLGVEQFF
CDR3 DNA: TGTGCCAGTAGTATCCCAGGGAACCTTGGGGTTGAGCAGTTCTTC

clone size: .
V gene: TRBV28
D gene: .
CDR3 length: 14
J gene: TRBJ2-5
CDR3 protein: CASDPKRKGGTQYF
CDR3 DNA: TGTGCCAGTGACCCCAAGAGAAAGGGAGGGACCCAGTACTTC

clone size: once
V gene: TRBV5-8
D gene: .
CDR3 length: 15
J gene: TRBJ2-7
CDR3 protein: CASSRRTTITYEQYF
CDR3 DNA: TGTGCCAGCAGCAGACGGACTACCATAACCTACGAGCAGTACTTC

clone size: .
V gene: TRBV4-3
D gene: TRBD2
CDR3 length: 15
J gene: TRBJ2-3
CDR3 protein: CASSRGEGDGDTQYF
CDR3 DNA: TGCGCCAGCAGCCGGGGGGAGGGCGACGGAGATACGCAGTATTTT

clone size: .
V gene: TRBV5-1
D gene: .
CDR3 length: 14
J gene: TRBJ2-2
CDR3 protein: CASSPDRGDGELFF
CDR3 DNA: TGCGCCAGCAGCCCGGACAGAGGAGACGGGGAGCTGTTTTTT

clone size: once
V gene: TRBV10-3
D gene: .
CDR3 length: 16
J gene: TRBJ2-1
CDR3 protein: CAISESGTGSYNEQFF
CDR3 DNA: TGTGCCATCAGTGAGTCAGGAACAGGCTCCTACAATGAGCAGTTCTTC

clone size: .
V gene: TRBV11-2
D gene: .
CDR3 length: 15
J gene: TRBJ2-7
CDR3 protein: CASSLQGVSYYEQYF
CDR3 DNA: TGTGCCAGCAGCTTACAGGGAGTTTCTTACTACGAGCAGTACTTC

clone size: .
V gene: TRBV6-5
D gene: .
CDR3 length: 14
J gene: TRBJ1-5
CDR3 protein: CASSTGTFNQPQHF
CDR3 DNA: TGTGCCAGCAGTACCGGGACATTTAATCAGCCCCAGCATTTT

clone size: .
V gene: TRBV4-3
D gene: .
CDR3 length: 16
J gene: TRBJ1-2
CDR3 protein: CASSLRTEIGADGYTF
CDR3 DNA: TGCGCCAGCAGCCTCCGGACAGAAATCGGGGCGGATGGCTACACCTTC

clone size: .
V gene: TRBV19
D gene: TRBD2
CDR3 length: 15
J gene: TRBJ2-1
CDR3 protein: CASRLGTSGRGEQFF
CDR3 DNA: TGTGCCAGTAGGCTCGGGACTAGCGGGAGAGGTGAGCAGTTCTTC

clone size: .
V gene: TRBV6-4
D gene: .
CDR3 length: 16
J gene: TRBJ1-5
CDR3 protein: CASSDNCPRVNQPQHF
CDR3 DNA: TGTGCCAGCAGTGACAATTGCCCAAGGGTTAATCAGCCCCAGCATTTT

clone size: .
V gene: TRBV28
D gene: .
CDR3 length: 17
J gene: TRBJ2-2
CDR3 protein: CASSLFAAGTNTGELFF
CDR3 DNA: TGTGCCAGCAGTTTATTCGCGGCCGGCACGAACACCGGGGAGCTGTTTTTT

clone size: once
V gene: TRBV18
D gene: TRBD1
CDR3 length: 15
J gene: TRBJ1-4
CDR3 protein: CASSPPGQSNEKLFF
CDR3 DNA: TGTGCCAGCTCACCACCGGGACAGAGTAATGAAAAACTGTTTTTT

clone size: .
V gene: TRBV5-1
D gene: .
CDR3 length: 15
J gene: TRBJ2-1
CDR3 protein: CASSLAPSVNNEQFF
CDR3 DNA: TGCGCCAGCAGCTTGGCTCCTAGCGTGAACAATGAGCAGTTCTTC

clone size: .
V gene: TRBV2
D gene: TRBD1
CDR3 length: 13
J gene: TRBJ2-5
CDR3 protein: CASGRGIRETQYF
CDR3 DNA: TGTGCCAGCGGCAGGGGGATTAGAGAGACCCAGTACTTC

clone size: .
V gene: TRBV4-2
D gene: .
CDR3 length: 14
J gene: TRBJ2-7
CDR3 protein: CASSQRDNSYEQYF
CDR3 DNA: TGTGCCAGCAGCCAGAGGGACAACTCCTACGAGCAGTACTTC

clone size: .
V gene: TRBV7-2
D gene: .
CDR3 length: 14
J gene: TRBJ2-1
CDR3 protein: CASRGGTGWDEQFF
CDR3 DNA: TGTGCCAGCAGAGGGGGGACGGGGTGGGATGAGCAGTTCTTC

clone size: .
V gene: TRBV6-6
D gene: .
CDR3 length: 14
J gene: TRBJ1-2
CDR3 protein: CASSTRDANYGYTF
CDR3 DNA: TGTGCCAGCAGTACCCGGGACGCAAACTATGGCTACACCTTC

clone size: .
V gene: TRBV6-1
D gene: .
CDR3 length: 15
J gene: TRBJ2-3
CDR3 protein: CASSRSRGRTDTQYF
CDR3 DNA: TGTGCCAGCAGTAGGTCGAGGGGCCGCACAGATACGCAGTATTTT

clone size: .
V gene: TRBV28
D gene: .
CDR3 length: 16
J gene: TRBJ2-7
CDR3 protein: CASIPSPGGGMGEQYF
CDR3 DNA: TGTGCCAGCATCCCGTCCCCAGGGGGAGGGATGGGGGAGCAGTACTTC

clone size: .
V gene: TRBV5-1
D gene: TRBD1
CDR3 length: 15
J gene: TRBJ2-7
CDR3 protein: CASSLEGTGSHEQYF
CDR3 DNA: TGCGCCAGCAGCTTGGAGGGGACAGGGTCCCACGAGCAGTACTTC

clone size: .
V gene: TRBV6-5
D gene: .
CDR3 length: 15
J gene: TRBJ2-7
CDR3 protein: CASSFYRDPSYEQYF
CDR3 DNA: TGTGCCAGCAGCTTCTACCGGGACCCCTCCTACGAGCAGTACTTC

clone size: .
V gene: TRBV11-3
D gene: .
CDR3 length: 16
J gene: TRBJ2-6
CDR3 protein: CASSRSGEAGANVLTF
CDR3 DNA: TGTGCCAGCAGCAGGTCGGGAGAGGCCGGGGCCAACGTCCTGACTTTC

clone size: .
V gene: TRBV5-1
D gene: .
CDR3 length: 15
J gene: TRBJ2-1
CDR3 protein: CASSLIGFSYNEQFF
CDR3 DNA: TGCGCCAGCAGCTTGATAGGGTTCTCCTACAATGAGCAGTTCTTC

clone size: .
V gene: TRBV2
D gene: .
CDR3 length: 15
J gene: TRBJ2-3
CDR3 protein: CASSLPSTLTDTQYF
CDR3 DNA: TGTGCCAGCAGCCTCCCTTCAACTCTCACAGATACGCAGTATTTT

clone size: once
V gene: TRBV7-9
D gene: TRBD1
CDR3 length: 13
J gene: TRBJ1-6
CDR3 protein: CASRGTANSPLHF
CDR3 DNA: TGTGCCAGCAGGGGGACAGCGAATTCACCCCTCCACTTT

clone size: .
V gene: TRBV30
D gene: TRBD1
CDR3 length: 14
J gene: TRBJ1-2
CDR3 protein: CAWSGEGQESGYTF
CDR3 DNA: TGTGCCTGGAGCGGCGAGGGACAGGAGTCTGGCTACACCTTC

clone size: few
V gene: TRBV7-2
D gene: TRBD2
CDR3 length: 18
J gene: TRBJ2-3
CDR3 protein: CASSSGLAGGPSTDTQYF
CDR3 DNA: TGTGCCAGCAGTTCGGGACTAGCGGGAGGCCCAAGCACAGATACGCAGTATTTT

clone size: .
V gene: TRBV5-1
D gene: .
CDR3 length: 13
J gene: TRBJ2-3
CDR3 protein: CASTIQGTDTQYF
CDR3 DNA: TGCGCCAGCACGATTCAGGGGACAGATACGCAGTATTTT

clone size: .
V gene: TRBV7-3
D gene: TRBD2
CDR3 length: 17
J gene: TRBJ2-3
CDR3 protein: CASVKGVLAGVADTQYF
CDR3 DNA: TGTGCCAGCGTAAAAGGGGTCCTAGCGGGAGTGGCAGATACGCAGTATTTT

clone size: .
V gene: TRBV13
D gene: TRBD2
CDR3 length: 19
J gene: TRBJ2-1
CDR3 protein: CASSLLGTSGMSSYNEQFF
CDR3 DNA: TGTGCCAGCAGCTTACTCGGGACTAGCGGGATGAGCTCCTACAATGAGCAGTTCTTC

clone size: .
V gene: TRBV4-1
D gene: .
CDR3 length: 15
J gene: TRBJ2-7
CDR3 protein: CASSLNTAYSYEQYF
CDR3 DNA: TGCGCCAGCAGCCTAAACACGGCCTACTCCTACGAGCAGTACTTC

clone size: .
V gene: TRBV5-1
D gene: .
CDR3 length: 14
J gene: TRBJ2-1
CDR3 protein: CASSTGPRRNEQFF
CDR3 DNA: TGCGCCAGCAGCACCGGGCCCCGAAGGAATGAGCAGTTCTTC

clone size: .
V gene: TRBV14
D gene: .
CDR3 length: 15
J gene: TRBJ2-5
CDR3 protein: CASSQDYGTRETQYF
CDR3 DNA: TGTGCCAGCAGCCAAGATTATGGGACTCGAGAGACCCAGTACTTC

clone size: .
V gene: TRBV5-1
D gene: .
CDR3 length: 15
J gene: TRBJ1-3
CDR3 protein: CASSRFDNSGNTIYF
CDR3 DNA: TGCGCCAGCAGCCGATTCGATAACTCTGGAAACACCATATATTTT

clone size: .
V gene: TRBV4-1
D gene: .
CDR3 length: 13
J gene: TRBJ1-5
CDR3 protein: CASSQGLDQPQHF
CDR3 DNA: TGCGCCAGCAGCCAAGGTCTGGATCAGCCCCAGCATTTT

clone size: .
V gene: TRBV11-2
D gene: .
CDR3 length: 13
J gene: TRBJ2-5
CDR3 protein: CASSQTRVTTQYF
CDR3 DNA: TGTGCCAGCAGCCAGACTAGGGTAACGACCCAGTACTTC

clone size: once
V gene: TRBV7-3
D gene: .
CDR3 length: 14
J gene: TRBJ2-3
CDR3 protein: CASSFRGGTDTQYF
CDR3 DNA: TGTGCCAGCAGCTTTAGGGGTGGGACAGATACGCAGTATTTT

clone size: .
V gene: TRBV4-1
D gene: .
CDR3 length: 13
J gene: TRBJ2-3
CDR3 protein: CASSQATVRTQYF
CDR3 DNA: TGCGCCAGCAGCCAAGCGACAGTTAGGACGCAGTATTTT

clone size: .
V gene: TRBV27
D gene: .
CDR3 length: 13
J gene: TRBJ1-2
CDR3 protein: CASSLAHMGGYTF
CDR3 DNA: TGTGCCAGCAGTTTGGCGCACATGGGGGGCTACACCTTC

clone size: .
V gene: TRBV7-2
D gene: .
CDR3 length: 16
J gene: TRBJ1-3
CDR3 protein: CASSSGSFGSGNTIYF
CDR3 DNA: TGTGCCAGCAGCTCGGGTAGTTTCGGCTCTGGAAACACCATATATTTT